This T cell receptor beta chain was identified during a study of shared clonotypes between healthy human individuals. Per the germline V gene, CDR1 is GTSNPN and CDR2 is SVGIG (reference sequence). V was pared by 3 bases and J by 2 bases, with 10 bases between. This CDR3 region has 13 residues. The data were produced by immunoSEQ multiplex PCR, yet TCRdb's version contains in-frame clones alone and is incomplete. Seen here are about 1 million clones, around 74% observed once, and the top ten hold 1.4%. The chain couples TRBV30 to TRBJ1-2; D gene ambiguous. The sequence was collected from a young man in good health. Sample: memory CD4+ T cells sorted from blood. The subset is: CD45RA-negative fraction. The CDR3 loop is CAWSAGVNYGYTF. The CDR3 bases are TGTGCCTGGAGCGCCGGAGTCAACTATGGCTACACCTTC.